These T cell receptor beta chains were read from a single sample in a study of T-cell reconstitution after alpha-beta-depleted transplantation in children. Using its own MiXCR run on the PCR reads, TCRdb lists one record per CDR3 protein. The sample contains about 600,000 distinct CDR3 sequences, about 10% of which appear only once. Sequencing used PBMCs from the stem cell graft donor, obtained from the stem cell graft. The receptor set was obtained from a human donor who donated a stem cell graft to a child with acute myeloid leukemia. CDR3s include the opening cysteine and the closing phenylalanine or tryptophan. Fields, in order: D gene, V gene, clone size, J gene, CDR3 protein, CDR3 DNA. D genes are given only for firm matches. Expanded clones are given a class, and other clones once, few, many or no size at all.

D: TRBD2; V: TRBV11-2; size: -; J: TRBJ2-5; CDR3: CASSLTSGRGPPWETQYF; DNA: TGTGCCAGCAGCTTAACTAGCGGGAGAGGGCCCCCATGGGAGACCCAGTACTTC
D: -; V: TRBV9; size: few; J: TRBJ2-7; CDR3: CASSDETGWGAGEQYF; DNA: TGTGCCAGCAGCGACGAGACAGGGTGGGGAGCGGGTGAGCAGTACTTC
D: -; V: TRBV7-9; size: -; J: TRBJ1-4; CDR3: CASTPTSGEKLFF; DNA: TGTGCCAGCACCCCTACGAGCGGTGAAAAACTGTTTTTT
D: TRBD1; V: TRBV15; size: few; J: TRBJ1-4; CDR3: CATSRPGQQPFGELFF; DNA: TGTGCCACCAGCAGGCCGGGACAGCAGCCCTTTGGGGAACTGTTTTTT
D: -; V: TRBV5-1; size: many; J: TRBJ2-3; CDR3: CASSLDGSDTDTQYF; DNA: TGCGCCAGCAGCTTGGACGGGAGCGACACAGATACGCAGTATTTT
D: TRBD2; V: TRBV25-1; size: many; J: TRBJ2-7; CDR3: CASSEAGESSPSGRAGPYEQYF; DNA: TGTGCCAGCAGTGAGGCTGGTGAATCATCCCCTAGCGGGAGGGCCGGTCCCTACGAGCAGTACTTC
D: -; V: TRBV7-2; size: few; J: TRBJ2-1; CDR3: CASSSSVNSYNEQFF; DNA: TGTGCCAGCAGCTCTTCAGTGAACTCCTACAATGAGCAGTTCTTC
D: -; V: TRBV5-1; size: many; J: TRBJ2-1; CDR3: CASSLWRGDQGEQFF; DNA: TGCGCCAGCAGCTTGTGGCGGGGCGATCAGGGTGAGCAGTTCTTC
D: TRBD2; V: TRBV2; size: -; J: TRBJ2-2; CDR3: CASRGSGSVPTGELFF; DNA: TGTGCCAGCCGGGGTAGCGGGAGCGTCCCCACCGGGGAGCTGTTTTTT
D: TRBD2; V: TRBV5-6; size: -; J: TRBJ2-1; CDR3: CASSFLAGRGDEQFF; DNA: TGTGCCAGCAGCTTCCTAGCGGGAAGGGGGGATGAGCAGTTCTTC
D: TRBD1; V: TRBV24-1; size: many; J: TRBJ1-1; CDR3: CATSDPGTGNTEAFF; DNA: TGTGCCACCAGTGACCCTGGGACAGGGAACACTGAAGCTTTCTTT
D: TRBD1; V: TRBV24-1; size: many; J: TRBJ2-1; CDR3: CATSDPGGGSYNEQFF; DNA: TGTGCCACCAGTGATCCAGGGGGCGGCTCCTACAATGAGCAGTTCTTC
D: -; V: TRBV7-9; size: few; J: TRBJ1-1; CDR3: CASSSWLAEAFF; DNA: TGTGCCAGCAGCTCTTGGTTGGCTGAAGCTTTCTTT